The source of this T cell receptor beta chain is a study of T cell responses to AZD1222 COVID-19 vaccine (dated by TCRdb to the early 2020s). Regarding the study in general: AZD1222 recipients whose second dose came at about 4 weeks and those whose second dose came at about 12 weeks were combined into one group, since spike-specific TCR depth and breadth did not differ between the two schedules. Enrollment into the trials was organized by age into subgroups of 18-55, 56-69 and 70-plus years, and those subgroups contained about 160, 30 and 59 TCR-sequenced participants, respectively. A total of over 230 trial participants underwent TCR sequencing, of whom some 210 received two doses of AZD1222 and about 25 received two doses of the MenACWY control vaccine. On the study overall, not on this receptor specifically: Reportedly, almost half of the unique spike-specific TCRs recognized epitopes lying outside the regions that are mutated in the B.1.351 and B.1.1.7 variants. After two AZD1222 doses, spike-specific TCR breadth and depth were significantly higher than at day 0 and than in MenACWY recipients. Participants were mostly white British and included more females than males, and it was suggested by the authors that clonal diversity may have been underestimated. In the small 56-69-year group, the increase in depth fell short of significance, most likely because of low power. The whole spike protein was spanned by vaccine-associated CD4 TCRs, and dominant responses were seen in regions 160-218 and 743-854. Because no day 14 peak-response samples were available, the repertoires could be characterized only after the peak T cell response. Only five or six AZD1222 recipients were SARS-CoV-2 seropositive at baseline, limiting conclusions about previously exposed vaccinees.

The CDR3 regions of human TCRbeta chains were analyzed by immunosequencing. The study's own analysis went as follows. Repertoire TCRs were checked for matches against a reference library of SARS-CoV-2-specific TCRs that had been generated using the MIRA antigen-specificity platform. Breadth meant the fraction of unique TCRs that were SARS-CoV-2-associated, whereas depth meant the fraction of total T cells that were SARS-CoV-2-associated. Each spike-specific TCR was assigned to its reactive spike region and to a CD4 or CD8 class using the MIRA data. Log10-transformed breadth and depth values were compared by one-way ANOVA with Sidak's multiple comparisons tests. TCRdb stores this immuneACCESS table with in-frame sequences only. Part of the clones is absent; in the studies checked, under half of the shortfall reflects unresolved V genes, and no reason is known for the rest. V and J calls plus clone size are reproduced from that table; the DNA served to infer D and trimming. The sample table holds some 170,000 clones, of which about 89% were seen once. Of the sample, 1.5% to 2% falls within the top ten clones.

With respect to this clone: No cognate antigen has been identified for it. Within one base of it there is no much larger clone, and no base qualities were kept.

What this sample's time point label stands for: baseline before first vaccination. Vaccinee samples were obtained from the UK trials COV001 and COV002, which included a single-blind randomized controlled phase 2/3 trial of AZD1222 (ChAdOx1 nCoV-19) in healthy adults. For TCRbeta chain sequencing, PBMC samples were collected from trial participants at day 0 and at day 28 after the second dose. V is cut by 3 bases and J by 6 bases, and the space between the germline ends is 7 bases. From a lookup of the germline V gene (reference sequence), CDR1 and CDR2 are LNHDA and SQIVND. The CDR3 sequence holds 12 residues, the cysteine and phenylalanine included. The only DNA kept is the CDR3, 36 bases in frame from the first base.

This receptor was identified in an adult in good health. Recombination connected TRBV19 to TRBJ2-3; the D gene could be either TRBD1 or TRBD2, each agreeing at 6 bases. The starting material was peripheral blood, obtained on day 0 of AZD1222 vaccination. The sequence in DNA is TGTGCCAGTAGTATGGGGGGCGATACGCAGTATTTT. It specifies CASSMGGDTQYF.